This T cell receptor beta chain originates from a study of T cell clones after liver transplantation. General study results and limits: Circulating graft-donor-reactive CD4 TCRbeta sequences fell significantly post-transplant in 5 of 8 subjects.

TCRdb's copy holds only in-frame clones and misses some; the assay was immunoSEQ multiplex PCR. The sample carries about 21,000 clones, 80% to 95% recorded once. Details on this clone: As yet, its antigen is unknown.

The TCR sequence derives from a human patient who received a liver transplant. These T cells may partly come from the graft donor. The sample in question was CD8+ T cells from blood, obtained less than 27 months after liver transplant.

CDR3 region: CASSIFRRGSYEQYF. CDR3 sequence (DNA): TGTGCCAGCTCAATTTTCCGACGGGGCTCCTACGAGCAGTACTTC. The chain links TRBV18 to TRBJ2-7; D might be TRBD2 (5 bases). CDR3 length: 15 amino acids. Trimming stripped 5 bases from V and 0 bases from J, with 14 bases between. Germline CDR1 is KGHSH and CDR2 is LQKENI.